The rows below give T cell receptor beta chains drawn from one sample of a study of cytomegalovirus exposure and HLA in healthy donors. The data were produced by immunoSEQ multiplex PCR, yet TCRdb's version contains in-frame clones alone and is incomplete. The sample consists of some 66,000 clones, 95% to 98% of them appearing once. The material sequenced was PBMCs. All receptors derive from a woman younger than 35 in good health and CMV-seropositive. CDR3s leave out the opening cysteine and the closing phenylalanine or tryptophan. Fields, in order: V gene, CDR3 protein.

TRBV28 ASSRGDFYGYT
TRBV25-1 ASSVGSSGANVLT
TRBV5-1 ASSPGEPYNEQF
TRBV25-1 ASSRGTGGYNEQF
TRBV9 ASSAEGGTDTQY
TRBV27 ASNSVDRRLGTYEQY
TRBV20-1 SASPGGEQF
TRBV9 ASARGTGTNQPQH
TRBV10-1 ASSERESYEQY
TRBV27 ASSLGSPYTGELF
TRBV10-3 AISVDLGLAGGRVTQY
TRBV6-5 ASSSRPSGSSYEQY
TRBV10-1 ASSESRLGANYGYT
TRBV5-8 ASSPLRGQGDTQY
TRBV7-2 ASSRDAGAYEQY
TRBV7-6 ASSAGPPIDTQY
TRBV5-1 ASSLRGQANTGELF
TRBV25-1 ASSGTGSNQPQH
TRBV11-2 ASSFPGQPQH
TRBV27 ASSSDGYEQY
TRBV28 ASSTGVQPQH
TRBV7-3 ASSRGQGYGYT
TRBV5-5 ASSSGWSSYNEQF
TRBV7-3 ASSPQSGRDEQF
TRBV27 ASSPGQGASYEQY
TRBV11-2 ASSLGRDGYT